This T cell receptor beta chain is drawn from a study of OX40 agonist ivuxolimab in advanced cancers. The table came from immunoSEQ multiplex PCR; TCRdb's copy has only in-frame clones and leaves some out. The repertoire includes about 40,000 clones, 70% to 90% of them detected once, and 20% to 25% sits in the top ten. Points on this clone: The antigen is unknown.

Study observations and caveats: Among the lowest peripheral clonal expansion occurred in 0.1-3.0 mg/kg partial responders.

This CDR3 is built from 12 residues. V shed 5 bases and J 6 bases; nucleotides not matched to a gene: 4. Germline CDR1 and CDR2: SGHAT and FQNNGV. The V and J genes are TRBV11-2 and TRBJ2-7; 7 nucleotides align to TRBD1. The TCR sequence derives from an adult with an advanced solid tumor such as melanoma, head and neck, liver or kidney cancer. This specimen consisted of CD4+ or CD8+ T cells sorted from blood, obtained in a trial of the OX40 agonist ivuxolimab. This CDR3 is CASSGDRVEQYF. In DNA form, the CDR3 reads TGTGCCAGCAGCGGTGACAGGGTCGAGCAGTACTTC.